A single sample gave rise to the 6 T cell receptor beta chains below, sequenced in a study of blood T cell repertoires in COVID-19. The table came from immunoSEQ multiplex PCR; TCRdb's copy has only in-frame clones and leaves some out. The sample has about 150,000 clones; around 81% are singletons. The sample was peripheral blood. These TCRs come from a woman in her sixties or seventies with active or convalescent COVID-19.

The J gene is TRBJ2-5, the V gene TRBV7-2; the D gene is possibly TRBD1 (6 bases). CDR3 length: 13 amino acids. Germline CDR1 reads SGHTA; CDR2 reads FQGNSA. Trimming removed 5 bases at V and 5 bases at J, with 12 bases between. The chain's CDR3 is CASSLGAGETQYF. The CDR3 region has the DNA TGTGCCAGCAGCCTGGGGGCTGGTGAGACCCAGTACTTC.

This clone was recorded only once. J is TRBJ1-3 and V is TRBV28; perhaps TRBD1 as D (6 bases). V lost 8 bases to trimming and J lost 1 base, with 21 bases between them. Germline V gene sequence: CDR1 MDHEN, CDR2 SYDVKM. CDR3 size: 17 residues. CDR3 bases: TGTGCCAGCCCCCCCCCGGCCCAGGGGCAGTCTGGAAACACCATATATTTT. Translated: CASPPPAQGQSGNTIYF.

This chain links TRBV2 with TRBJ1-2; the D gene is possibly TRBD1 (6 bases). V lost 7 bases, J lost 4 bases, and 10 bases lay in between. Germline loops: CDR1 SNHLY, CDR2 FYNNEI. The CDR3 is 12 residues long. The CDR3 DNA is TGTGCCAGCACGAGGGGGTTCTATGGCTACACCTTC. This codes for CASTRGFYGYTF.

The chain joins TRBV28 to TRBJ2-7; 8 nucleotides align to TRBD1. CDR1 MDHEN and CDR2 SYDVKM come from the germline V gene. Unmatched junction bases numbered 7, after V lost 5 bases and J lost 4 bases. The CDR3 is 14 amino acids. In DNA, the CDR3 is TGTGCCAGCAGTCCCCCAGGGGGCGCGTACGAGCAGTACGTC. Protein sequence: CASSPPGGAYEQYV.

The V and J genes are TRBV3-1 (or the pseudogene TRBV3-2) and TRBJ1-3; 8 bases map to TRBD1. V lost 1 base, J lost 2 bases, and 7 bases stayed unmatched. Germline CDR1 is LGHDT and CDR2 is YNNKEL (reference sequence). The CDR3 spans 17 residues. The CDR3 sequence is CASSQGTGYLAGNTIYF. CDR3 in DNA: TGTGCCAGCAGCCAAGGGACAGGGTATTTGGCTGGAAACACCATATATTTT.

The chain links TRBV2 to TRBJ2-3; a possible D gene is TRBD1 (6 bases). Per the germline V gene, CDR1 is SNHLY and CDR2 is FYNNEI. This CDR3 region has 13 residues. Trimming left V 4 bases short and J 4 bases short, with 9 bases between. The DNA for the CDR3 is TGTGCCAGCAGTGTAAAGGGGGCAGATACGCAGTATTTT. This sequence encodes CASSVKGADTQYF.